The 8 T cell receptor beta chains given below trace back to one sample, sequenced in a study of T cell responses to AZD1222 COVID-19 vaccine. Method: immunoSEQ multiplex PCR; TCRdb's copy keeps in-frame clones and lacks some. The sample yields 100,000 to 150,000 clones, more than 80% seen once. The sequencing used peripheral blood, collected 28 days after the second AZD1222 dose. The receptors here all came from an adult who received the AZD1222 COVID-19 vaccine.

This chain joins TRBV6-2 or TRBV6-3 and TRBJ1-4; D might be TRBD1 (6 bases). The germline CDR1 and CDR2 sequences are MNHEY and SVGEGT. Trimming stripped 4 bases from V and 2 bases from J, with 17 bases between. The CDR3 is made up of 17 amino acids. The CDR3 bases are TGTGCCAGCAGTTTCTACCCGAAGGGGGTGACTAATGAAAAACTGTTTTTT. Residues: CASSFYPKGVTNEKLFF.

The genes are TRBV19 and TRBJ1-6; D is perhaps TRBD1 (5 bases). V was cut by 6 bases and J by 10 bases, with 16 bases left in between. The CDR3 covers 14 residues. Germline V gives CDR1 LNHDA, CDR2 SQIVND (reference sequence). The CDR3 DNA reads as TGTGCCAGTAGCCGGACACGGGGTTGGTCACCCCTCCACTTT. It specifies CASSRTRGWSPLHF.

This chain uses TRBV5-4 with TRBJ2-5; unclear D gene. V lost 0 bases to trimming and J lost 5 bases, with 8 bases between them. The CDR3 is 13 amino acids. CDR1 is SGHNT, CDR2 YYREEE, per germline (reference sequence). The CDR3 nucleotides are TGTGCCAGCAGCTTGGAAGGGTTGGAGACCCAGTACTTC. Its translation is CASSLEGLETQYF.

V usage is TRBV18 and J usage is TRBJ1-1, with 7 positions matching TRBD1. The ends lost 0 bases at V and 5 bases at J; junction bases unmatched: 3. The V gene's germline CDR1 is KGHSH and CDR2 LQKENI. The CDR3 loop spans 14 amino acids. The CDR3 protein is CASSPPTGTTEAFF. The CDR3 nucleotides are TGTGCCAGCTCACCACCGACAGGGACGACTGAAGCTTTCTTT. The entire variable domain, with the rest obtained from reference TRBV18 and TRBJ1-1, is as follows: NAGVMQNPRHLVRRRGQEARLRCSPMKGHSHVYWYRQLPEEGLKFMVYLQKENIIDESGMPKERFSAEFPKEGPSILRIQQVVRGDSAAYFCASSPPTGTTEAFFGQGTRLTVV.

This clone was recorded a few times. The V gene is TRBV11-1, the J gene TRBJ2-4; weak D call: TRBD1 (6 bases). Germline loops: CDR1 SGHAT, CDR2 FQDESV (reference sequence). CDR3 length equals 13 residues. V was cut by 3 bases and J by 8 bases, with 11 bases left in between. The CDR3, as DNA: TGTGCCAGCAGCTTTGGGGGCGAGGACATTCAGTACTTC. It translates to CASSFGGEDIQYF.

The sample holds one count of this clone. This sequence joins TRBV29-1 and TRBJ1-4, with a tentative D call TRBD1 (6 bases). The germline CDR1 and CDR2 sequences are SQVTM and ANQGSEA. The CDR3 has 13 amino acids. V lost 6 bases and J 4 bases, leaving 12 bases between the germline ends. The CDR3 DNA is TGCAGCGTCAGTGAGGGGGTTAATGAAAAACTGTTTTTT. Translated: CSVSEGVNEKLFF.

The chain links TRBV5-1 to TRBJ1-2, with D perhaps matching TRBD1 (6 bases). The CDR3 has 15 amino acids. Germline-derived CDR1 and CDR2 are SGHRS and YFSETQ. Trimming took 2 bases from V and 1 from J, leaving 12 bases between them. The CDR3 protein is CASSFGQPHNYGYTF. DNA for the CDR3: TGCGCCAGCAGCTTCGGACAGCCCCATAACTATGGCTACACCTTC.

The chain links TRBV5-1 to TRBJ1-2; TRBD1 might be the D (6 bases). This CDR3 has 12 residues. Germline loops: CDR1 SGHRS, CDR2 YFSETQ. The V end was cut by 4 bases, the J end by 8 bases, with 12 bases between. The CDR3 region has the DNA TGCGCCAGCAGCCCCGAGGGGGACGGCTACACCTTC. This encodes CASSPEGDGYTF.